The 10 T cell receptor beta chains below come from one sample, sequenced in a study of T-cell reconstitution after alpha-beta-depleted transplantation in children. The TCRbeta library incorporated unique molecular identifiers. TCRdb reanalysed the PCR reads using MiXCR and keeps one entry per CDR3 protein. The data contain 400,000 to 450,000 distinct CDR3 sequences, around two fifths of them singletons. Sequencing was performed on PBMCs, taken before TCRalphabeta/CD19-depleted stem cell transplant. These receptors came from a girl aged 2 to 9 with aplastic anemia, due to receive a stem cell transplant.

As to this clonotype: The junction shows a germline mismatch at one end, possibly a read error. The chain is built from TRBV20-1 and TRBJ2-5, with D uncertain. This CDR3 has 10 amino acids. Per the germline V gene, CDR1 is DFQATT and CDR2 is SNEGSKA (reference sequence). The CDR3 sequence is CSATRETQYF. DNA of the CDR3: TGCAGCGCTACTCGGGAGACCCAGTACTTC.

The rearrangement uses TRBV20-1 and TRBJ2-1; 10 bases are shared with TRBD2. The CDR3 covers 14 residues. Germline V gene data show CDR1 as DFQATT and CDR2 as SNEGSKA (reference sequence). V gave up 3 bases and J gave up 7 bases; unmatched junction bases: 6. The CDR3 here is CSASPRTSGNEQFF. The CDR3 DNA sequence: TGCAGTGCTAGTCCCCGGACTAGCGGTAATGAGCAGTTCTTC.

The chain carries TRBV5-6 and TRBJ2-2; D may be TRBD2 (5 bases). Germline CDR1 and CDR2: SGHDT and YYEEEE. V lost 6 bases and J lost 1, with 7 bases in between. The CDR3 totals 13 residues. Written as DNA, the CDR3 is TGTGCCAGCACTAGCCTGAACACCGGGGAGCTGTTTTTT. This translates into CASTSLNTGELFF.

Only a few counts were recorded for this clonotype. The genes are TRBV7-3 and TRBJ2-3; TRBD2 might be the D (6 bases). The CDR3 runs to 17 residues. CDR1 is SGHTA, CDR2 FQGTGA, per germline. The germline V and J ends were trimmed by 2 bases and 1 base, with 16 bases remaining between them. The CDR3, as DNA: TGTGCCAGCAGCTTAGCCGGGACTGGTTATGGCACAGATACGCAGTATTTT. This translates into CASSLAGTGYGTDTQYF.

This clonotype occurred once. This chain connects TRBV6-5 to TRBJ2-3; TRBD2 might be the D (5 bases). V gave up 0 bases and J gave up 11 bases, with 12 bases separating them. The CDR3 sequence is 13 residues long. Per germline, CDR1 MNHEY and CDR2 SVGAGI. This chain's CDR3 is CASSYSIEEVQYF. CDR3 in DNA: TGTGCCAGCAGTTACTCGATCGAGGAGGTGCAGTATTTT.

This clonotype was observed many times. The chain uses TRBV12-3 or TRBV12-4 and TRBJ2-5, with 12 positions matching TRBD1. The CDR3 loop spans 14 amino acids. V trimming: 6 bases; J trimming: 6 bases; junction bases outside the gene matches: 5. The CDR3 DNA follows: TGTGCCAGCAGAATGGGACAGGGGGCGAAGACCCAGTACTTC. Translation: CASRMGQGAKTQYF.

This clonotype was observed a few times. Germline and junction disagree at one end, which may indicate a read error. The rearrangement links TRBV20-1 to TRBJ2-7; a possible D gene is TRBD2 (6 bases). This CDR3 has 14 residues. The germline gives CDR1 DFQATT, CDR2 SNEGSKA (reference sequence). The CDR3 DNA sequence: TGCAGTGCTAACCCTGGGACTTGGCCCTACGAGGAGTACTTC. Translation gives CSANPGTWPYEEYF.

This clonotype has a count of ten or more. Here the CDR3 DNA reads TGTGCCAGCAGAGGGGACAGGGAACGAGAGACCCAGTACTTC. Amino acid sequence: CASRGDRERETQYF. The J gene is TRBJ2-5, the V gene TRBV3-1; 9 bases are a match to TRBD1. CDR3 length: 14 residues. Germline V lookup: CDR1 LGHDT, CDR2 YNNKEL (reference sequence). V was pared by 6 bases and J by 4 bases, with 6 bases of the junction left unmatched.

The chain recombines TRBV12-3 or TRBV12-4 with TRBJ2-2; either TRBD1 or TRBD2 may fit D (7 bases each). V lost 7 bases and J 5 bases, leaving 17 bases between the germline ends. This CDR3 contains 15 residues. The CDR3 loop reads CASNPEAGQTGELFF. The CDR3 DNA is TGTGCCAGCAATCCTGAAGCGGGACAGACCGGGGAGCTGTTTTTT.

Many counts were recorded for this clonotype. The V and J genes are TRBV12-3 or TRBV12-4 and TRBJ2-1; D ambiguous. The length of the CDR3 is 12 residues. Between the trimmed V and J ends, which lost 7 bases and 10 bases, there was a span of 14 bases. The DNA of the CDR3 is TGTGCCAGCACCGAAATAATCAGGGAGCAGTTCTTC. This sequence encodes CASTEIIREQFF.